This paragraph reports one T cell receptor beta chain. These data come from a study of blood T cell repertoires in COVID-19. Turning to the study itself: Donors in the United States, Italy and Spain gave samples during acute or convalescent COVID-19.

CDR3 size: 14 residues. The junction had 6 bases not matched to a gene; V was cut back by 6 bases and J by 5 bases. Per germline, CDR1 SNHLY and CDR2 FYNNEI. In the source study's methods: By means of reference gene primer amplification, nucleated cell counts were estimated. Assay used: immunoSEQ multiplex PCR; TCRdb lists only in-frame clones, some missing. Clone size and the V and J calls come from that table; the DNA yielded D and trimming. Here the sample spans under 250,000 clones, roughly 84% being singletons. What was sequenced was peripheral blood. V is TRBV2 and J is TRBJ1-4, with 7 bases identical to TRBD1. This receptor was identified in a woman aged 40 to 55 who had recovered from COVID-19. The CDR3 protein is CASRRQGENEKLFF. CDR3 nucleotide sequence: TGTGCCAGCAGGAGACAGGGCGAGAATGAAAAACTGTTTTTT.